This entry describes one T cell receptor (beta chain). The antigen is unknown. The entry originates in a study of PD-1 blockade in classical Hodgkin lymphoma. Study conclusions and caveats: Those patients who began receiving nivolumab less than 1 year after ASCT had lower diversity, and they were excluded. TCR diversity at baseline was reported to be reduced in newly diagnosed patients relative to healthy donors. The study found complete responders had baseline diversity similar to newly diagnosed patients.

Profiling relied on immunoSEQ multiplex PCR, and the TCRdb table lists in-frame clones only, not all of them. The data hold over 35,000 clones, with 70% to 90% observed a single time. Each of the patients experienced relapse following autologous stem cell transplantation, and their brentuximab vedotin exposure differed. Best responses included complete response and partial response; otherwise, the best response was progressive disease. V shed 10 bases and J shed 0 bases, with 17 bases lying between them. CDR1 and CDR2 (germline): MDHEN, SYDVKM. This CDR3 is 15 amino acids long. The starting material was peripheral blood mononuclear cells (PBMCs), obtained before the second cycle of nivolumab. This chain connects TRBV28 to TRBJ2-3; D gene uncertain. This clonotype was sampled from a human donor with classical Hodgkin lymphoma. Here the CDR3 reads CATQTPRFSTDTQYF. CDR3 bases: TGTGCCACCCAAACTCCACGCTTTAGCACAGATACGCAGTATTTT.